The next 17 T cell receptor beta chains were all read from a single sample in a study of identical twins. TCRdb passed the 5' RACE reads through MiXCR, listing each CDR3 protein once. The table includes roughly 1.6 million distinct CDR3 sequences, more than 30% detected once. Sequenced material: cord blood. The receptors come from a newborn girl in good health.

The chain couples TRBV6-5 to TRBJ1-6; D gene uncertain. The CDR3 totals 15 residues. Looked up from germline, CDR1 is MNHEY and CDR2 is SVGAGI. Trimming took 2 bases from V and 7 from J, leaving 12 bases between them. The CDR3 DNA follows: TGTGCCAGCAGTTACGACCCCCGACCAAATTCACCCCTCCACTTT. Translated: CASSYDPRPNSPLHF.

At least ten counts were recorded for this clonotype. The V and J genes are TRBV10-3 and TRBJ2-1, with 7 bases lining up with TRBD1. With 6 bases clipped from V and 3 bases from J, the junction kept 5 bases outside the gene matches. Germline V gives CDR1 ENHRY, CDR2 SYGVKD. CDR3 length: 14 residues. This chain's CDR3 is CAIRGQSSYNEQFF. The DNA of the CDR3 is TGTGCCATCAGGGGACAGTCGAGCTACAATGAGCAGTTCTTC.

V usage is TRBV21-1 and J usage is TRBJ2-2; whether TRBD2, the table's D call, matches the DNA was not checked. TRBV21-1 counts as a pseudogene. The CDR3 totals 14 residues. The CDR3 sequence: CASPGLAGGGELFF. CDR3 DNA sequence: TGTGCCAGCCCGGGACTAGCGGGAGGTGGGGAGCTGTTTTTT.

The chain joins TRBV7-2 to TRBJ1-1; 10 positions agree with TRBD1. J lost 6 bases, V lost 2 bases, and 6 bases had no gene match. Germline assignment: CDR1 SGHTA and CDR2 FQGNSA. The CDR3 totals 15 residues. The CDR3 spells CASSLLEDRGSEAFF. CDR3 bases: TGTGCCAGCAGCTTACTCGAGGACAGGGGGTCTGAAGCTTTCTTT.

This clonotype came up a few times. Compared with germline, one end of the junction differs, possibly owing to a read error. The rearrangement uses TRBV2 and TRBJ2-5; the D is unclear. This CDR3 has 16 residues. From germline, CDR1 is SNHLY and CDR2 FYNNEI. CDR3 sequence reads: CASSEGPGWGQETQYF. Here the CDR3 DNA reads TGTGCCAGCAGCGAAGGTCCGGGCTGGGGTCAAGAGACCCAGTACTTC.

The chain couples TRBV20-1 to TRBJ1-1; D is uncertain. The germline CDR1 and CDR2 sequences are DFQATT and SNEGSKA (reference sequence). V lost 3 bases, J lost 7 bases, and 18 bases lay in between. This CDR3 comprises 14 residues. The CDR3 loop reads CSARIGRRVGEAFF. The CDR3 region has the DNA TGCAGTGCTAGGATCGGGCGGCGCGTGGGTGAAGCTTTCTTT.

This clonotype has just a few counts. This chain uses TRBV2 with TRBJ2-1; D gene ambiguous. V lost 7 bases and J 8 bases, leaving 15 bases between the germline ends. The CDR3 has 13 residues. Germline lookup yields CDR1 SNHLY and CDR2 FYNNEI. In nucleotides, the CDR3 is TGTGCCAGCAACTGGGCTCGAGGCGATGAGCAGTTCTTC. It is translated as CASNWARGDEQFF.

This clonotype was observed a handful of times. CDR3 amino acids: CSVVARSSYEQYF. As DNA, the CDR3 is TGCAGCGTTGTTGCACGGAGCTCCTACGAGCAGTACTTC. The chain couples TRBV29-1 to TRBJ2-7; no clear D. Per the germline V gene, CDR1 is SQVTM and CDR2 is ANQGSEA. The CDR3 is made up of 13 amino acids. V was clipped by 4 bases and J by 0 bases, with 10 bases between them.

This chain links TRBV20-1 with TRBJ2-3; TRBD2 matches 11 bases. The CDR3 contains 15 residues. Germline-derived CDR1 and CDR2 are DFQATT and SNEGSKA (reference sequence). The V gene end was trimmed by 6 bases and the J gene end by 6 bases; junction bases not matched to a gene: 11. CDR3 nucleotides: TGCAGTGCCGAACCGACTAGCGGGGTCCTGGATACGCAGTATTTT. It translates to CSAEPTSGVLDTQYF.

This clonotype was seen at least ten times. The CDR3 loop reads CSVRWEGGYTF. CDR3 DNA sequence: TGCAGCGTCCGGTGGGAAGGTGGCTACACCTTC. This rearrangement joins TRBV29-1 to TRBJ1-2; D is unclear. The CDR3 sequence is 11 residues long. The germline gives CDR1 SQVTM, CDR2 ANQGSEA. The germline V and J ends were trimmed by 6 bases and 7 bases, with 12 bases remaining between them.

J is TRBJ1-2 and V is TRBV29-1; D is unclear. Trimming cost V 5 bases and J 6 bases, with 10 bases left between them. The length of the CDR3 is 11 residues. Germline CDR1 is SQVTM and CDR2 is ANQGSEA. In nucleotides, the CDR3 is TGCAGCGTTTGGCGACTACATGGCTACACCTTC. This translates into CSVWRLHGYTF. The full variable domain, rest sourced from reference TRBV29-1 and TRBJ1-2, is SAVISQKPSRDICQRGTSLTIQCQVDSQVTMMFWYRQQPGQSLTLIATANQGSEATYESGFVIDKFPISRPNLTFSTLTVSNMSPEDSSIYLCSVWRLHGYTFGSGTRLTVV.

To note about this clonotype: It may be a read error: a sequence one base away is much more abundant. The V call is TRBV29-1, the J call TRBJ2-1; TRBD2 is a possible D gene (7 bases). Between the trimmed V and J ends, which lost 4 bases and 6 bases, there was a span of 16 bases. This CDR3 is built from 14 residues. The V gene's germline CDR1 is SQVTM and CDR2 ANQGSEA. Written as DNA, the CDR3 is TGCAGCGTTGTCATCGGGGGGCCCTGCAATGAGCAGTTCTTC. Protein product: CSVVIGGPCNEQFF.

CDR3 DNA: TGTGCCAGCACCTGGGGCCTAGCGATGGGCGGGGCCAACGTCCTGACTTTC. The encoded protein is CASTWGLAMGGANVLTF. The chain employs TRBV28 and TRBJ2-6; TRBD2 is a possible D gene (6 bases). The CDR3 extends over 17 amino acids. Germline CDR1 is MDHEN and CDR2 is SYDVKM. The V end lost 7 bases, the J end lost 4 bases, and 20 bases lay between the germline ends.

V usage is TRBV29-1 and J usage is TRBJ1-1, with D hard to call. V was cut by 4 bases and J by 0 bases, with 9 bases left in between. CDR3 length equals 13 residues. Germline loops: CDR1 SQVTM, CDR2 ANQGSEA. The CDR3 sequence is CSVVGGMNTEAFF. DNA of the CDR3: TGCAGCGTTGTTGGAGGAATGAACACTGAAGCTTTCTTT.

The chain couples TRBV21-1 to TRBJ2-3. TRBV21-1 is a recognized pseudogene. CDR3 length: 14 amino acids. For the CDR3, the DNA is TGTGCCAGCAGCATGAGGTTCTACACAGATACGCAGTATTTT. This translates into CASSMRFYTDTQYF.

There are many counts of this clonotype. The V and J genes are TRBV7-9 and TRBJ2-3, with TRBD1 as a possible D gene (5 bases). The ends were cut back, 1 base at V and 1 base at J, with 9 bases in the middle. CDR3 size: 15 residues. Germline V gene sequence: CDR1 SEHNR, CDR2 FQNEAQ (reference sequence). The CDR3: CASSLDRSGTDTQYF. In nucleotides, the CDR3 is TGTGCCAGCAGCTTAGACAGGAGCGGCACAGATACGCAGTATTTT. Variable domain in full (rest from reference TRBV7-9 and TRBJ2-3): DTGVSQNPRHKITKRGQNVTFRCDPISEHNRLYWYRQTLGQGPEFLTYFQNEAQLEKSRLLSDRFSAERPKGSFSTLEIQRTEQGDSAMYLCASSLDRSGTDTQYFGPGTRLTVL.

Remarks on this clonotype: A read error may account for a junction end that differs from germline. V usage is TRBV18 and J usage is TRBJ2-5; unclear D gene. Germline lookup yields CDR1 KGHSH and CDR2 LQKENI. This CDR3 spans 13 amino acids. The CDR3 region has the DNA TGTGCCAGCTCACCAATCCAGCAAGAGACCCTGTACTTC. Residues: CASSPIQQETLYF. Based on the CDR3 plus reference TRBV18 and TRBJ2-5, the full variable domain is NAGVMQNPRHLVRRRGQEARLRCSPMKGHSHVYWYRQLPEEGLKFMVYLQKENIIDESGMPKERFSAEFPKEGPSILRIQQVVRGDSAAYFCASSPIQQETLYFGPGTRLLVL.